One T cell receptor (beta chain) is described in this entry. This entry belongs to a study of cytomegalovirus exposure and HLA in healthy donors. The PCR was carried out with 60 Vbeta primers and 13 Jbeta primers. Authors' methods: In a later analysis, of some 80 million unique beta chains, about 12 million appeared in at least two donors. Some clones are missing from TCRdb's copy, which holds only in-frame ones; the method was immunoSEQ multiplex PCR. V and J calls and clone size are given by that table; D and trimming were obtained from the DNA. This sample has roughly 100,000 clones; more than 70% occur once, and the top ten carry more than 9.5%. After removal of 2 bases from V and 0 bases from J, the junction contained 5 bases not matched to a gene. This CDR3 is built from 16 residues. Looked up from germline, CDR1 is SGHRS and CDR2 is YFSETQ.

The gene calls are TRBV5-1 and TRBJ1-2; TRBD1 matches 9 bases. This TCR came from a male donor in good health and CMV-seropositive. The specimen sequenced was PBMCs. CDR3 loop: CASSFSGQGTNYGYTF. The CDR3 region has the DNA TGCGCCAGCAGCTTCTCCGGACAGGGGACTAACTATGGCTACACCTTC. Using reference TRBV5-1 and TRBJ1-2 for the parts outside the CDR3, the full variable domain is KAGVTQTPRYLIKTRGQQVTLSCSPISGHRSVSWYQQTPGQGLQFLFEYFSETQRNKGNFPGRFSGRQFSNSRSEMNVSTLELGDSALYLCASSFSGQGTNYGYTFGSGTRLTVV.